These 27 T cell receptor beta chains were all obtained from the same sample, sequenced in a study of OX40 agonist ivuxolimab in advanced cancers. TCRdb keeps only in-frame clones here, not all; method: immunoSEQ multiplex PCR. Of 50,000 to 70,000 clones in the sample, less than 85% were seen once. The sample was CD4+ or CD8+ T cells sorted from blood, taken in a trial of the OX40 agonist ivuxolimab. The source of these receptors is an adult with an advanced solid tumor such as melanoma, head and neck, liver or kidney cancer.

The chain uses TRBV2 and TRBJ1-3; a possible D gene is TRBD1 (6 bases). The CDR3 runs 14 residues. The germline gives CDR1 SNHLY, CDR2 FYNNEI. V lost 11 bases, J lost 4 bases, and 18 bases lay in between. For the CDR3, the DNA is TGTGCCGCCGGGCAGGGGATCGGGGGAAACACCATATATTTT. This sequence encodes CAAGQGIGGNTIYF.

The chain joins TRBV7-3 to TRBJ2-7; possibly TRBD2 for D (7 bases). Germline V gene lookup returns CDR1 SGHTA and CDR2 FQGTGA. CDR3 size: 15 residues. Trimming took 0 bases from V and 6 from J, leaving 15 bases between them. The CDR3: CASSLTSAGASEQYF. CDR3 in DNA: TGTGCCAGCAGCTTAACGAGCGCGGGGGCAAGCGAGCAGTACTTC.

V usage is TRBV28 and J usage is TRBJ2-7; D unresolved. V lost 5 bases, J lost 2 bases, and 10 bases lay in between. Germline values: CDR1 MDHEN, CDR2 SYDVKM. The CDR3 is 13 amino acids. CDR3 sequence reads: CASSLDTPYEQYF. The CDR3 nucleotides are TGTGCCAGCAGTCTCGACACTCCCTACGAGCAGTACTTC.

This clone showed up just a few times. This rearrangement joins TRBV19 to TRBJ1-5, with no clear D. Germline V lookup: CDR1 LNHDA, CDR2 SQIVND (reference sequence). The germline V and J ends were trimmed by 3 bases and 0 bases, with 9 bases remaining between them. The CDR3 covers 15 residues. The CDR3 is CASSIVWDSNQPQHF. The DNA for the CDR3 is TGTGCCAGTAGTATTGTCTGGGATAGCAATCAGCCCCAGCATTTT.

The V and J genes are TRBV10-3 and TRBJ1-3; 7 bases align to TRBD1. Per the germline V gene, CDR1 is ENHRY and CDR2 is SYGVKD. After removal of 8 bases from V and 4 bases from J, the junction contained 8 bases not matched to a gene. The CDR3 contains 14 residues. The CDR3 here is CAIAGQTFGNTIYF. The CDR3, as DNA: TGTGCCATCGCGGGACAGACTTTCGGAAACACCATATATTTT.

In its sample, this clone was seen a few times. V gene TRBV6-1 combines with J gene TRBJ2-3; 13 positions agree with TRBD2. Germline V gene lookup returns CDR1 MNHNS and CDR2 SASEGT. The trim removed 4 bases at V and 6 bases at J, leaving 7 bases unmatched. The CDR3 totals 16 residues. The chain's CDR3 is CASSVHGTSGVDTQYF. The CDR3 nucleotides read TGTGCCAGCAGTGTACACGGGACTAGCGGGGTTGATACGCAGTATTTT.

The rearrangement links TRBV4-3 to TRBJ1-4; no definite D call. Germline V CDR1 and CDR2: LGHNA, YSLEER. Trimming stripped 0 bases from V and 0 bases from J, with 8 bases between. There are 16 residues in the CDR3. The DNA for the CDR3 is TGCGCCAGCAGCCAAGAAGCTGCCGCAACTAATGAAAAACTGTTTTTT. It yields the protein CASSQEAAATNEKLFF.

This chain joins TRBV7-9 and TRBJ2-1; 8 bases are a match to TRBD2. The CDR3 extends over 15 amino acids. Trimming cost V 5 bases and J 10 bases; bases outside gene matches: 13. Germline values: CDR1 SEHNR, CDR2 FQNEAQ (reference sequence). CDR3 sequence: CASSQGLATLREQFF. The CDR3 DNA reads TGTGCCAGCAGCCAAGGACTAGCAACACTAAGGGAGCAGTTCTTC.

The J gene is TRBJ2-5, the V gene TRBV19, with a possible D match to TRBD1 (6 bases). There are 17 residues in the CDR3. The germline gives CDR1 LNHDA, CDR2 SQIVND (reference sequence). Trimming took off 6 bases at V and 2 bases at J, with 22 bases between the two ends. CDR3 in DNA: TGTGCCAGTAGCCTTAGGGGTCAAGGACAGAATCAAGAGACCCAGTACTTC. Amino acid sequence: CASSLRGQGQNQETQYF.

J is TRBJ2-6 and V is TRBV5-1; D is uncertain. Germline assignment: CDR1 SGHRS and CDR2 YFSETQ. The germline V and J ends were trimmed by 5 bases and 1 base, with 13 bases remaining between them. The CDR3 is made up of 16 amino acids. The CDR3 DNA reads TGCGCCAGCAGTCCTACAAGAGGATCTGGGGCCAACGTCCTGACTTTC. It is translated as CASSPTRGSGANVLTF.

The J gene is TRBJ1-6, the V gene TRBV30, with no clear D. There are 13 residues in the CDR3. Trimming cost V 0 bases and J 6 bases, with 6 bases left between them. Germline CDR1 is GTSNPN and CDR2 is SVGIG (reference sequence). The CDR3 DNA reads TGTGCCTGGAGTGTCGGACTTAATTCACCCCTCCACTTT. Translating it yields CAWSVGLNSPLHF.

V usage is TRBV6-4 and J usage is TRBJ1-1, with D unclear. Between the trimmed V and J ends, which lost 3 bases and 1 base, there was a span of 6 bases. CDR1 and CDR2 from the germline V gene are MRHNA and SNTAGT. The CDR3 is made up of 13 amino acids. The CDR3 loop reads CASSENRNTEAFF. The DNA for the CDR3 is TGTGCCAGCAGTGAAAATAGGAACACTGAAGCTTTCTTT.

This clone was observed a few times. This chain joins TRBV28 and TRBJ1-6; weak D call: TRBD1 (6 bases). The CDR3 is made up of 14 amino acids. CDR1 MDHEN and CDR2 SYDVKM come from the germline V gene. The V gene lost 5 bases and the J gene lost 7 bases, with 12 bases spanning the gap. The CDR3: CASSQDRRNSPLHF. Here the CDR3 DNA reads TGTGCCAGCAGTCAGGACAGACGGAATTCACCCCTCCACTTT.

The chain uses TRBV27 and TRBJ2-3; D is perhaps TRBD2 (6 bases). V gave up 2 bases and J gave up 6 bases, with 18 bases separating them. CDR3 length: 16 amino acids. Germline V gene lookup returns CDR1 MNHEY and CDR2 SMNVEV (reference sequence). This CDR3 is CASSLGRPPAGDTQYF. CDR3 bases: TGTGCCAGCAGTTTAGGCAGGCCCCCCGCGGGGGATACGCAGTATTTT.

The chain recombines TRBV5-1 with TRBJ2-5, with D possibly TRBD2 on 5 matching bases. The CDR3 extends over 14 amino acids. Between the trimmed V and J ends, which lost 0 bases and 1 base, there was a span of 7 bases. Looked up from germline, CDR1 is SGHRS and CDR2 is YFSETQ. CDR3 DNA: TGCGCCAGCAGCTTGGTTGGGAGCCAAGAGACCCAGTACTTC. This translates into CASSLVGSQETQYF.

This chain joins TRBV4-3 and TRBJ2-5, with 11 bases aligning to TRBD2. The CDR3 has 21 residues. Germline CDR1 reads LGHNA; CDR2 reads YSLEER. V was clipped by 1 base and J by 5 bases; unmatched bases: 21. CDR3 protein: CASSQVSGRGLAAPRRETQYF. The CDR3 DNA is TGCGCCAGCAGCCAAGTCAGCGGGAGGGGACTAGCGGCTCCCCGACGTGAGACCCAGTACTTC.

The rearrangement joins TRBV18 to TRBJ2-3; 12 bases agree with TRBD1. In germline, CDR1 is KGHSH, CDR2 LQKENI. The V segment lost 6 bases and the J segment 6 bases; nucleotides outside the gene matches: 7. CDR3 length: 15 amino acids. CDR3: CASSLGQGAADTQYF. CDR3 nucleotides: TGTGCCAGCTCCCTGGGACAGGGGGCCGCGGATACGCAGTATTTT.

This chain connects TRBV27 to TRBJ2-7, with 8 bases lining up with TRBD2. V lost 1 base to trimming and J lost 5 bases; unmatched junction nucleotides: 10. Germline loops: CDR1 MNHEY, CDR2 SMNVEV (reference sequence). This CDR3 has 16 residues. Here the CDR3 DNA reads TGTGCCAGCAGTTTATTCCAGGTAGCGGGGAATAACGAGCAGTACTTC. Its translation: CASSLFQVAGNNEQYF.

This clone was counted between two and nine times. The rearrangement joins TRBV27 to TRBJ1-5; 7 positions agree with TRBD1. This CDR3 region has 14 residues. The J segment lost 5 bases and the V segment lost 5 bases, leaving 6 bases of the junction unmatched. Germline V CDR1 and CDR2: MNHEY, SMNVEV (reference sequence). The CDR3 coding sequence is TGTGCCAGCAGTCCCCGGACAGGCCATCAGCCCCAGCATTTT. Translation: CASSPRTGHQPQHF.

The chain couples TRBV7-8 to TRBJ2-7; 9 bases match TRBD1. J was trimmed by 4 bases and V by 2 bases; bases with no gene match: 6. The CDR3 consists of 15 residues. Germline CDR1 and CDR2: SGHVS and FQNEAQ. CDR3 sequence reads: CASSLYRDRAYEQYF. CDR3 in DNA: TGTGCCAGCAGCTTATACCGGGACAGGGCGTACGAGCAGTACTTC.

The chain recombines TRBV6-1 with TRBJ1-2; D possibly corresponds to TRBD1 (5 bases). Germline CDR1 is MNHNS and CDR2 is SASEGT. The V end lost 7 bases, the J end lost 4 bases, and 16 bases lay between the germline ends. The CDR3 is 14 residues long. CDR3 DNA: TGTGCCAGCACGGCAGGGCTACTTCTCTATGGCTACACCTTC. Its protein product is CASTAGLLLYGYTF.

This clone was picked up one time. CDR3 in amino acids: CASSFRWAGGPAEQFF. The DNA of the CDR3 is TGTGCCAGCAGTTTCCGATGGGCGGGGGGGCCTGCTGAGCAGTTCTTC. This chain links TRBV27 with TRBJ2-1; the match to TRBD2 covers 9 bases. The CDR3 is 16 amino acids. The germline V gene encodes CDR1 MNHEY and CDR2 SMNVEV (reference sequence). V lost 3 bases and J lost 9; bases outside the gene matches: 12.

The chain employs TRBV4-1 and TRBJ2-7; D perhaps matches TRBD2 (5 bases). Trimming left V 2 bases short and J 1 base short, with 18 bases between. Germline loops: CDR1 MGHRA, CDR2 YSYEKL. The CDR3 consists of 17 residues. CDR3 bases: TGCGCCAGCAGCCAAACACTCTTACGAGGGCCTTCCTACGAGCAGTACTTC. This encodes CASSQTLLRGPSYEQYF.

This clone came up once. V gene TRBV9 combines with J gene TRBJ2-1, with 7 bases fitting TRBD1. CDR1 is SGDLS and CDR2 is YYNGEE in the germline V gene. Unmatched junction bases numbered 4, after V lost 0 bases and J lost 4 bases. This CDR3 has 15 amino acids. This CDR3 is CASSVVGQVYNEQFF. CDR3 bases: TGTGCCAGCAGCGTAGTCGGACAGGTATACAATGAGCAGTTCTTC.

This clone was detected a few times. The CDR3 region is CASSQTTGNNEQFF. In DNA form, the CDR3 reads TGTGCCAGCAGCCAGACCACAGGAAACAATGAGCAGTTCTTC. The chain combines TRBV11-2 with TRBJ2-1; TRBD1 is a possible D gene (5 bases). V lost 5 bases and J lost 5, with 13 bases in between. The CDR3 covers 14 residues. The germline V gene encodes CDR1 SGHAT and CDR2 FQNNGV. Full variable domain (missing parts from reference TRBV11-2 and TRBJ2-1): EAGVAQSPRYKIIEKRQSVAFWCNPISGHATLYWYQQILGQGPKLLIQFQNNGVVDDSQLPKDRFSAERLKGVDSTLKIQPAKLEDSAVYLCASSQTTGNNEQFFGPGTRLTVL.

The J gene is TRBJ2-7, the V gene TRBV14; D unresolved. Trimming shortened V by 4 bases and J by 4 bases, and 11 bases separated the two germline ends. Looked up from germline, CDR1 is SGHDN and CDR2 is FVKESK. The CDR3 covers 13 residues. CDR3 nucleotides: TGTGCCAGCAGCCGCCAGGTGGGGTACGAGCAGTACTTC. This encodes CASSRQVGYEQYF.

CDR3 loop: CASSVLAGNTDTQYF. The CDR3 nucleotides are TGTGCCAGCAGCGTCCTAGCGGGGAACACAGATACGCAGTATTTT. The V call is TRBV9, the J call TRBJ2-3; 9 bases are a match to TRBD2. The germline gives CDR1 SGDLS, CDR2 YYNGEE. This CDR3 region has 15 residues. V was pared by 2 bases and J by 2 bases, with 3 bases of the junction left unmatched.